These T cell receptor beta chains were read from a single sample in a study of neurological immune-mediated disorders. TCRdb redid the calling of the 5' RACE reads with MiXCR, one entry per CDR3 protein. The repertoire holds some 28,000 distinct CDR3 sequences, with around 21% as singletons. Sequenced: CD4+ T cells from blood. These receptors were collected from a man over 45 with HTLV-1-associated myelopathy (HAM/TSP). Each CDR3 is given with its conserved first and last residue. D genes are given only for firm matches. Where a row states a size, it is once, few, many or the class of an expanded clone; other rows omit it.

clone_size: many
j_call: TRBJ2-7
v_call: TRBV29-1
d_call: -
cdr3_nt: TGCAGCGTACACCGGGAGTCCGAGCAGTACTTC
cdr3_aa: CSVHRESEQYF

clone_size: many
j_call: TRBJ2-1
v_call: TRBV7-2
d_call: -
cdr3_nt: TGTGCCAGCAGCTTGGGCCAATTCAATGAGCAGTTCTTC
cdr3_aa: CASSLGQFNEQFF

clone_size: many
j_call: TRBJ2-1
v_call: TRBV20-1
d_call: -
cdr3_nt: TGCAGTCAGCCCTGGGGGAATGAGCAGTTCTTC
cdr3_aa: CSQPWGNEQFF

clone_size: -
j_call: TRBJ1-1
v_call: TRBV7-2
d_call: -
cdr3_nt: TGTGCCAGCAGCCGCTCGACAGTGAACACTGAAGCTTTCTTT
cdr3_aa: CASSRSTVNTEAFF

clone_size: -
j_call: TRBJ1-1
v_call: TRBV5-1
d_call: -
cdr3_nt: TGCGCCAGCAGCTTGGCCGGTGCAGGTCTGAACACTGAAGCTTTCTTT
cdr3_aa: CASSLAGAGLNTEAFF

clone_size: -
j_call: TRBJ2-4
v_call: TRBV5-6
d_call: -
cdr3_nt: TGTGCCAGCACCCTCAGACTAGCCAAAAACATTCAGTACTTC
cdr3_aa: CASTLRLAKNIQYF

clone_size: many
j_call: TRBJ2-1
v_call: TRBV12-3/TRBV12-4
d_call: TRBD2
cdr3_nt: TGTGCCAGCAGGGGGCCTAGCGGGAGAAACAATGAGCAGTTCTTC
cdr3_aa: CASRGPSGRNNEQFF

clone_size: many
j_call: TRBJ2-1
v_call: TRBV7-2
d_call: TRBD1
cdr3_nt: TGTGCCAGCAGCTCCGGACAGGGGGACGTAGAGCAGTTCTTC
cdr3_aa: CASSSGQGDVEQFF

clone_size: many
j_call: TRBJ2-3
v_call: TRBV20-1
d_call: -
cdr3_nt: TGCAGTGCTCCACGTTTTGGGCGGACCAGCACAGATACGCAGTATTTT
cdr3_aa: CSAPRFGRTSTDTQYF

clone_size: -
j_call: TRBJ2-1
v_call: TRBV5-1
d_call: -
cdr3_nt: TGCGCCAGCAGCGGACAAGGGTCGAATCGCAATGAGCAGTTCTTC
cdr3_aa: CASSGQGSNRNEQFF

clone_size: many
j_call: TRBJ2-1
v_call: TRBV5-4
d_call: TRBD2
cdr3_nt: TGTGCCAGCAGGGTGACTAGCGGGAGGTTTGAGCAGTTCTTC
cdr3_aa: CASRVTSGRFEQFF

clone_size: many
j_call: TRBJ2-2
v_call: TRBV10-1
d_call: -
cdr3_nt: TGCGCCAGCAGTGAGTCATTAAACACCGGGGAGCTGTTTTTT
cdr3_aa: CASSESLNTGELFF

clone_size: many
j_call: TRBJ1-4
v_call: TRBV7-2
d_call: -
cdr3_nt: TGTGCCAGCAGCTTAGACTCGCGGCTTACAACTAATGAAAAACTGTTTTTT
cdr3_aa: CASSLDSRLTTNEKLFF

clone_size: medium-sized
j_call: TRBJ2-7
v_call: TRBV24-1
d_call: TRBD2
cdr3_nt: TGTGCCACCAGTGACGTCGGGCGGGAGGGCCGGTACGAGCAGTACTTC
cdr3_aa: CATSDVGREGRYEQYF

clone_size: many
j_call: TRBJ1-1
v_call: TRBV20-1
d_call: -
cdr3_nt: TGCAGTGCTAAAAGCAGGGCGAACACTGAAGCTTTCTTT
cdr3_aa: CSAKSRANTEAFF

clone_size: once
j_call: TRBJ1-1
v_call: TRBV7-2
d_call: -
cdr3_nt: TGTGCCAGCAGCTTAGCGGGGGAGTTGAACACTGAAGCTTTCTTT
cdr3_aa: CASSLAGELNTEAFF

clone_size: many
j_call: TRBJ2-4
v_call: TRBV15
d_call: -
cdr3_nt: TGTGCCACCAGCAGAGACGGGGAGGGGGCTGTCAAAAACATTCAGTACTTC
cdr3_aa: CATSRDGEGAVKNIQYF

clone_size: many
j_call: TRBJ2-5
v_call: TRBV4-1
d_call: TRBD2
cdr3_nt: TGCGCCAGCAGCCCCAGCGGGAGGCCCCGATCCGTTCAAGAGACCCAGTACTTC
cdr3_aa: CASSPSGRPRSVQETQYF

clone_size: -
j_call: TRBJ1-1
v_call: TRBV30
d_call: -
cdr3_nt: TGTGCCTTGCGGGGACGGATGAACACTGAAGCTTTCTTT
cdr3_aa: CALRGRMNTEAFF

clone_size: many
j_call: TRBJ1-1
v_call: TRBV7-2
d_call: -
cdr3_nt: TGTGCCAGCAGCTTAGTCTCCACGAAGAACACTGAAGCTTTCTTT
cdr3_aa: CASSLVSTKNTEAFF

clone_size: -
j_call: TRBJ2-1
v_call: TRBV24-1
d_call: -
cdr3_nt: TGTGCCACCAGTGACGTGGGGGGAGGCAATGAGCAGTTCTTC
cdr3_aa: CATSDVGGGNEQFF

clone_size: many
j_call: TRBJ2-1
v_call: TRBV3-1
d_call: -
cdr3_nt: TGTGCCAGCGCTAGGTCCAGCTCCTACAATGAGCAGTTCTTC
cdr3_aa: CASARSSSYNEQFF

clone_size: many
j_call: TRBJ2-1
v_call: TRBV20-1
d_call: TRBD2
cdr3_nt: TGCAGTGCTAGACCTCTCGCTACTAGCGGCTCCTACAATGAGCAGTTCTTC
cdr3_aa: CSARPLATSGSYNEQFF

clone_size: many
j_call: TRBJ2-3
v_call: TRBV3-1
d_call: -
cdr3_nt: TGTGCCAGCAGCCAAGTTAGTGCAGATACGCAGTATTTT
cdr3_aa: CASSQVSADTQYF

clone_size: few
j_call: TRBJ1-1
v_call: TRBV7-9
d_call: TRBD1
cdr3_nt: TGTGCCAGCAGTTCCCCCCCCGACAGGGGGATCAGGAACACTGAAGCTTTCTTT
cdr3_aa: CASSSPPDRGIRNTEAFF

clone_size: -
j_call: TRBJ1-1
v_call: TRBV20-1
d_call: TRBD1
cdr3_nt: TGCAGTGCAACCCCCGGGACAGAGAACACTGAAGCTTTCTTT
cdr3_aa: CSATPGTENTEAFF

clone_size: many
j_call: TRBJ2-5
v_call: TRBV15
d_call: -
cdr3_nt: TGTGCCACCAGAAGTTTGGGAGGCGGGATCCAAGAGACCCAGTACTTC
cdr3_aa: CATRSLGGGIQETQYF

clone_size: many
j_call: TRBJ2-2
v_call: TRBV12-3/TRBV12-4
d_call: -
cdr3_nt: TGTGCCAGCAGTTTTCAGGGAAGCAGGGAGCTGTTTTTT
cdr3_aa: CASSFQGSRELFF

clone_size: many
j_call: TRBJ1-2
v_call: TRBV27
d_call: -
cdr3_nt: TGTGCCAGCAGTTTAGATCCGGGCCTCCGGGACTATGGCTACACCTTC
cdr3_aa: CASSLDPGLRDYGYTF

clone_size: many
j_call: TRBJ2-3
v_call: TRBV18
d_call: -
cdr3_nt: TGTGCCAGCTCACCATGGGGATATACGCAGTATTTT
cdr3_aa: CASSPWGYTQYF

clone_size: many
j_call: TRBJ2-7
v_call: TRBV5-5
d_call: TRBD1
cdr3_nt: TGTGCCAGCAGCTTGCTCCCGGGACAGGGCTACGAGCAGTACTTC
cdr3_aa: CASSLLPGQGYEQYF

clone_size: many
j_call: TRBJ2-6
v_call: TRBV20-1
d_call: -
cdr3_nt: TGCAGTGCCCCGGACGGGACCTCTGGGGCCAACGTCCTGACTTTC
cdr3_aa: CSAPDGTSGANVLTF

clone_size: -
j_call: TRBJ2-7
v_call: TRBV25-1
d_call: -
cdr3_nt: TGTGCCAGCAGTGCACCCCGGACATGTCCGAGCTCCTACGAGCAGTACTTC
cdr3_aa: CASSAPRTCPSSYEQYF

clone_size: large
j_call: TRBJ2-2
v_call: TRBV5-6
d_call: -
cdr3_nt: TGTGCCAGCAGCTTTGTGACAGGGAGGTCCGGGGAGCTGTTTTTT
cdr3_aa: CASSFVTGRSGELFF

clone_size: -
j_call: TRBJ2-1
v_call: TRBV4-2
d_call: TRBD2
cdr3_nt: TGTGCCAGCAGCCAAGATCTACGGACTAGCGCTTACAGCTCCTACAATGAGCAGTTCTTC
cdr3_aa: CASSQDLRTSAYSSYNEQFF

clone_size: many
j_call: TRBJ2-5
v_call: TRBV20-1
d_call: TRBD2
cdr3_nt: TGCAGTGCCGCCGGAGGTGGGAAGAGTACTAGCGGGAGGGCAGAGACCCAGTACTTC
cdr3_aa: CSAAGGGKSTSGRAETQYF

clone_size: -
j_call: TRBJ1-4
v_call: TRBV12-3/TRBV12-4
d_call: -
cdr3_nt: TGTGCCAGCAGTTTAGCAGGGGCGGATGAAAAACTGTTTTTT
cdr3_aa: CASSLAGADEKLFF

clone_size: -
j_call: TRBJ2-1
v_call: TRBV3-1
d_call: -
cdr3_nt: TGTGCCAGCAGCCACTTAGGGGGTCGTGAGCAGTTCTTC
cdr3_aa: CASSHLGGREQFF

clone_size: many
j_call: TRBJ1-2
v_call: TRBV7-2
d_call: -
cdr3_nt: TGTGCCAGCAGCTTATGGGGGACGGCTGGCTACACCTTC
cdr3_aa: CASSLWGTAGYTF

clone_size: -
j_call: TRBJ1-6
v_call: TRBV5-5
d_call: TRBD1
cdr3_nt: TGTGCCAGCAGCTCGTATACAACAGGGGGCTCCTATAATTCACCCCTCCACTTT
cdr3_aa: CASSSYTTGGSYNSPLHF

clone_size: many
j_call: TRBJ1-5
v_call: TRBV14
d_call: -
cdr3_nt: TGTGCCAGCAGCCGGCATCTCAATCAGCCCCAGCATTTT
cdr3_aa: CASSRHLNQPQHF

clone_size: -
j_call: TRBJ2-1
v_call: TRBV20-1
d_call: -
cdr3_nt: TGCAGTGCTAGAGATCTTCTCAGGGCGGGATCCTACAATGAGCAGTTCTTC
cdr3_aa: CSARDLLRAGSYNEQFF

clone_size: many
j_call: TRBJ2-1
v_call: TRBV5-1
d_call: -
cdr3_nt: TGCGCCAGCAGCTTGGGGGATCGGTCCTACAATGAGCAGTTCTTC
cdr3_aa: CASSLGDRSYNEQFF

clone_size: many
j_call: TRBJ2-1
v_call: TRBV4-2
d_call: TRBD2
cdr3_nt: TGTGCCAGCAGCCAAGAAGGGACTAGCGGGGGGTATGAGCAGTTCTTC
cdr3_aa: CASSQEGTSGGYEQFF

clone_size: many
j_call: TRBJ2-1
v_call: TRBV5-1
d_call: -
cdr3_nt: TGCGCCAGCAGGCCGAGCGGATCCTCCTACAATGAGCAGTTCTTC
cdr3_aa: CASRPSGSSYNEQFF

clone_size: many
j_call: TRBJ1-1
v_call: TRBV5-1
d_call: -
cdr3_nt: TGCGCCAGCAGCTTGGATGGGCAGACCCCACAAGAAGCTTTCTTT
cdr3_aa: CASSLDGQTPQEAFF

clone_size: many
j_call: TRBJ1-6
v_call: TRBV9
d_call: TRBD1
cdr3_nt: TGTGCCAGCAGCGTTGGACAGGCTTCACCCCTCCACTTT
cdr3_aa: CASSVGQASPLHF